Shown below are 20 T cell receptor beta chains from a single sample sequenced in a study of T cell repertoires in cytomegalovirus infection. TCRdb used MiXCR to reprocess the reads, holding one entry per CDR3 protein. The sample holds 450,000 to 650,000 distinct CDR3 sequences, 40% seen once. Which antigens these TCRs recognize remains unknown. This sample comprised cultured PBMCs, obtained from culture after CMV antigen stimulation. These receptor sequences come from a human donor in good health (CMV status not recorded). Some clones in this sample may be carry-over from other donors' samples.

V usage is TRBV7-2 and J usage is TRBJ2-5; 8 bases fit TRBD2. J lost 5 bases, V lost 5 bases, and 10 bases had no gene match. CDR1 and CDR2 from the germline V gene are SGHTA and FQGNSA. There are 15 residues in the CDR3. CDR3 loop: CASSPNSGGSETQYF. CDR3 nucleotides: TGTGCCAGCAGCCCTAACAGCGGGGGTTCGGAGACCCAGTACTTC.

The V gene is TRBV20-1, the J gene TRBJ2-7; D might be TRBD1 (7 bases). The length of the CDR3 is 15 residues. Germline V CDR1 and CDR2: DFQATT, SNEGSKA (reference sequence). V gave up 3 bases and J gave up 2 bases, with 17 bases separating them. The CDR3 DNA reads TGCAGTGCTAGTTCGATGGAGGGGGCTCCCTACGAGCAGTACTTC. Translating gives CSASSMEGAPYEQYF.

This clonotype was detected ten times or more. The V and J genes are TRBV7-2 and TRBJ1-1; possibly TRBD1 for D (6 bases). Trimming left V 5 bases short and J 1 base short, with 8 bases between. Germline assignment: CDR1 SGHTA and CDR2 FQGNSA. CDR3 length equals 13 residues. CDR3 nucleotides: TGTGCCAGCAGCACACAGGGGAACACTGAAGCTTTCTTT. Its protein product is CASSTQGNTEAFF. Full variable domain (outside the CDR3, taken from reference TRBV7-2 and TRBJ1-1): GAGVSQSPSNKVTEKGKDVELRCDPISGHTALYWYRQSLGQGLEFLIYFQGNSAPDKSGLPSDRFSAERTGGSVSTLTIQRTQQEDSAVYLCASSTQGNTEAFFGQGTRLTVV.

This clonotype has more than one count but fewer than ten. The chain links TRBV7-4 to TRBJ2-5, with D perhaps TRBD1 (5 bases). The germline gives CDR1 SGHVT, CDR2 SQSDAQ. The V end was cut by 5 bases, the J end by 5 bases, with 9 bases between. The CDR3 sequence is 12 residues long. CDR3 amino acids: CASSEKGETQYF. The DNA for the CDR3 is TGTGCCAGCAGCGAAAAGGGGGAGACCCAGTACTTC.

This clonotype was observed a few times. The CDR3 nucleotides read TGTGCCAGCAAGGACCCACCCTACGAGCAGTACTTC. Translated, it gives CASKDPPYEQYF. This sequence joins TRBV6-2 or TRBV6-3 and TRBJ2-7; no definite D call. The V gene lost 7 bases and the J gene lost 2 bases, with 9 bases spanning the gap. The CDR3 has 12 amino acids. CDR1 is MNHEY, CDR2 SVGEGT, per germline.

The gene calls are TRBV28 and TRBJ2-6, with D unresolved. Trimming shortened V by 5 bases and J by 0 bases, and 11 bases separated the two germline ends. This CDR3 is built from 16 residues. CDR1 and CDR2 (germline): MDHEN, SYDVKM. The CDR3 coding sequence is TGTGCCAGCAGTCCCCCTTTAGGCTCTGGGGCCAACGTCCTGACTTTC. This encodes CASSPPLGSGANVLTF.

V and J are TRBV6-5 and TRBJ2-6, with D maybe TRBD2 (6 bases). Trimming took off 6 bases at V and 4 bases at J, with 19 bases between the two ends. Germline V gene lookup returns CDR1 MNHEY and CDR2 SVGAGI. The CDR3 extends over 17 amino acids. Here the CDR3 DNA reads TGTGCCAGCAGGCGGGACCTCTCTATTGGGGGGGCCAACGTCCTGACTTTC. The encoded protein is CASRRDLSIGGANVLTF.

This clonotype has a handful of counts. This chain joins TRBV12-3 or TRBV12-4 and TRBJ2-5; the D gene could be TRBD1 or TRBD2 (5 bases each). The V and J ends lost 4 bases and 0 bases respectively, with 15 bases between them. CDR3 length: 16 amino acids. Written as DNA, the CDR3 is TGTGCCAGCAGTTCAACGGGACGGCGGTACCAAGAGACCCAGTACTTC. Translated: CASSSTGRRYQETQYF.

The chain uses TRBV7-6 and TRBJ2-5, with D perhaps TRBD2 (6 bases). The V and J ends lost 3 bases and 1 base respectively, with 15 bases between them. The CDR3 contains 16 residues. Germline V gene data show CDR1 as SGHVS and CDR2 as FNYEAQ. Here the CDR3 DNA reads TGTGCCAGCAGCTTTGGGCGGGAACGGCCCCAAGAGACCCAGTACTTC. This codes for CASSFGRERPQETQYF.

This clonotype was observed a handful of times. The chain combines TRBV7-2 with TRBJ2-1; D is possibly TRBD2 (5 bases). Germline loops: CDR1 SGHTA, CDR2 FQGNSA. The CDR3 covers 14 residues. V dropped 1 base and J dropped 10 bases, with 14 bases sitting between them. CDR3 residues: CASSLVGVSVEQFF. CDR3 bases: TGTGCCAGCAGCTTAGTCGGGGTCTCCGTCGAGCAGTTCTTC.

The chain combines TRBV4-2 with TRBJ2-1, with D tentatively TRBD2 (5 bases). The germline V gene has CDR1 LGHNA and CDR2 YNFKEQ. The CDR3 length is 16 residues. Trimming took off 5 bases at V and 0 bases at J, with 14 bases between the two ends. CDR3 loop: CASSGNSASSYNEQFF. In DNA, the CDR3 is TGTGCCAGCAGCGGTAATAGCGCCAGCTCCTACAATGAGCAGTTCTTC.

This clonotype has at least ten counts. The rearrangement links TRBV7-2 to TRBJ2-3, with 11 positions matching TRBD1. The CDR3 is made up of 15 amino acids. Trimming removed 4 bases from V and 3 bases from J; junction bases left unmatched: 3. The germline gives CDR1 SGHTA, CDR2 FQGNSA. The CDR3 sequence is CASSSDRGRTDTQYF. The DNA for the CDR3 is TGTGCCAGCAGCTCGGACAGGGGGCGTACAGATACGCAGTATTTT.

A few counts support this clonotype. The chain uses TRBV6-6 and TRBJ2-5; D may correspond to TRBD1 or TRBD2 (5 bases each). CDR1 MNHNY and CDR2 SVGAGI come from the germline V gene (reference sequence). This CDR3 has 16 amino acids. Trimming left V 7 bases short and J 0 bases short, with 18 bases between. The CDR3 here is CASNHGDQRYQETQYF. DNA of the CDR3: TGTGCCAGCAACCATGGGGACCAAAGGTACCAAGAGACCCAGTACTTC.

This clonotype occurred a few times. The DNA of the CDR3 is TGTGCCAGCAGCTTAGGGGGACAGGGGTTTGAGACCCAGTACTTC. Its protein product is CASSLGGQGFETQYF. The chain uses TRBV7-2 and TRBJ2-5, with 10 bases matching TRBD1. Germline values: CDR1 SGHTA, CDR2 FQGNSA. The junction had 4 bases not matched to a gene; V was cut back by 1 base and J by 5 bases. CDR3 length: 15 residues.

The genes are TRBV27 and TRBJ2-7; 12 nucleotides match TRBD1. V lost 4 bases, J lost 6 bases, and 10 bases stayed unmatched. Germline loops: CDR1 MNHEY, CDR2 SMNVEV (reference sequence). CDR3 size: 16 residues. This chain's CDR3 is CASSSKSGTGGIEQYF. CDR3 DNA: TGTGCCAGCAGTTCCAAATCCGGGACAGGGGGCATCGAGCAGTACTTC.

This clonotype was detected only a few times. The chain combines TRBV30 with TRBJ2-7; no definite D call. The V and J ends lost 1 base and 6 bases respectively, with 13 bases between them. CDR1 is GTSNPN, CDR2 SVGIG, per germline (reference sequence). The CDR3 extends over 13 amino acids. The CDR3 loop is CAWSDGWLREQYF. CDR3 DNA: TGTGCCTGGAGTGATGGGTGGTTACGCGAGCAGTACTTC.

The chain joins TRBV24-1 to TRBJ2-7, with D hard to call. V gave up 4 bases and J gave up 2 bases, with 8 bases separating them. Per the germline V gene, CDR1 is KGHDR and CDR2 is SFDVKD. This CDR3 contains 13 residues. The CDR3 coding sequence is TGTGCCACCAGTGAAGGACCTACCTACGAGCAGTACTTC. Protein product: CATSEGPTYEQYF.

The rearrangement uses TRBV20-1 and TRBJ2-1; D might be TRBD2 (5 bases). Trimming shortened V by 4 bases and J by 7 bases, and 8 bases separated the two germline ends. Germline values: CDR1 DFQATT, CDR2 SNEGSKA (reference sequence). This CDR3 contains 11 residues. The CDR3 reads CSAKLGNEQFF. The CDR3 nucleotides are TGCAGTGCTAAACTAGGGAATGAGCAGTTCTTC.

The chain has TRBV5-5 and TRBJ2-4; 9 positions match TRBD1. This CDR3 contains 14 residues. Trimming at V came to 2 bases and at J to 10 bases, leaving 7 bases not matched to a gene. In germline, CDR1 is SGHKS, CDR2 YYEKEE (reference sequence). The CDR3 DNA follows: TGTGCCAGCAGCTTCGTACAGGGGGCATGGATTCAGTACTTC. It codes for CASSFVQGAWIQYF.

The rearrangement joins TRBV18 to TRBJ2-1, with TRBD2 identical over 8 bases. CDR3 size: 15 residues. J lost 7 bases, V lost 3 bases, and 8 bases had no gene match. Germline V gene lookup returns CDR1 KGHSH and CDR2 LQKENI. CDR3 loop: CASSPVTSGGNEQFF. As DNA, the CDR3 is TGTGCCAGCTCACCGGTAACTAGCGGTGGGAATGAGCAGTTCTTC.